Described below is a single T cell receptor (beta chain) sequence and its context. This record belongs to a study of blood T cell repertoires in COVID-19. Study as a whole: Specimens from acute and convalescent COVID-19 originated in the United States, Italy and Spain.

Germline V gene data show CDR1 as MDHEN and CDR2 as SYDVKM. This CDR3 contains 14 residues. V was clipped by 2 bases and J by 8 bases, with 12 bases between them. Sequencing used immunoSEQ multiplex PCR; TCRdb keeps in-frame clones, though not all of them. The repertoire holds roughly 150,000 clones, with 80% to 90% as singletons. V usage is TRBV28 and J usage is TRBJ1-4, with a possible D match to TRBD1 (5 bases). The source of this sequence is a human donor in a cohort sampled during active COVID-19. The sample comprised peripheral blood. CDR3 amino acids: CASSLGGKGEKLFF. The CDR3, as DNA: TGTGCCAGCAGTTTAGGGGGGAAGGGGGAAAAACTGTTTTTT.